This T cell receptor (beta chain) is drawn from a study of preoperative IRX-2 immunotherapy in early breast cancer. Data came from immunoSEQ multiplex PCR; TCRdb stores just in-frame clones and leaves some out. The sample carries some 30,000 clones, 90% recorded once. V lost 5 bases and J lost 6, with 11 bases in between. Germline assignment: CDR1 LNHDA and CDR2 SQIVND (reference sequence). The CDR3 has 13 residues. Treatment: preoperative locoregional IRX-2 cytokine immunotherapy. Samples came from a phase Ib trial of preoperative locoregional IRX-2 cytokine immunotherapy. J is TRBJ1-5 and V is TRBV19; TRBD1 is a possible D gene (5 bases). This specimen was collected from a patient treated with IRX-2 immunotherapy. The TCR was taken from a human donor with breast cancer. CDR3 protein: CASSWAGLQPQHF. The CDR3 region has the DNA TGTGCCAGTAGTTGGGCAGGGCTTCAGCCCCAGCATTTT.